A selection of T cell receptor beta chains follows, all from one sample in a study of regulatory T cells in long-lasting Graves disease. Each CDR3 protein gets one entry after TCRdb re-called the multiplex PCR reads with MiXCR. The top ten hold roughly 7% of the sample, which has approximately 500,000 distinct CDR3 sequences, 20% to 25% seen once. The material was peripheral blood mononuclear cells (PBMCs), obtained when the disease was refractory, from a patient treated with antithyroid drugs. These receptors were taken from a female donor with Graves disease. Both conserved end residues are part of each CDR3. Fields, in order: D gene, V gene, J gene, clone size, CDR3 protein, CDR3 DNA. A D gene is named only where the DNA matches it firmly. Rows give clone size only sometimes, using once, few, many, or a class for an expanded clone.

D: TRBD1; V: TRBV12-3/TRBV12-4; J: TRBJ2-3; size: .; CDR3: CASSSGQVHTDTQYF; DNA: TGTGCCAGCAGCTCAGGACAGGTTCACACAGATACGCAGTATTTT
D: .; V: TRBV16; J: TRBJ2-1; size: .; CDR3: CASSLTTDLSYNEQFF; DNA: TGTGCCAGCAGCCTGACGACAGACCTCTCCTACAATGAGCAGTTCTTC
D: .; V: TRBV28; J: TRBJ1-2; size: many; CDR3: CASTEPSYGYTF; DNA: TGTGCCAGCACGGAACCCAGCTATGGCTACACCTTC
D: TRBD1; V: TRBV6-1; J: TRBJ1-6; size: many; CDR3: CASRRGQANYNSPLHF; DNA: TGTGCCAGCAGACGCGGACAGGCAAACTATAATTCACCCCTCCACTTT
D: TRBD2; V: TRBV7-2; J: TRBJ2-7; size: .; CDR3: CASSLASDLFKRGEQYF; DNA: TGTGCCAGCAGCTTAGCCTCGGACTTGTTTAAGCGGGGCGAGCAGTACTTC
D: TRBD1; V: TRBV4-1; J: TRBJ2-7; size: few; CDR3: CASSQRQGGSYEQYF; DNA: TGCGCCAGCAGCCAACGACAGGGGGGCTCCTACGAGCAGTACTTC
D: .; V: TRBV5-1; J: TRBJ2-7; size: few; CDR3: CASSLAQLRQSSYEQYF; DNA: TGCGCCAGCAGCTTAGCCCAACTGCGCCAGAGCTCCTACGAGCAGTACTTC
D: .; V: TRBV12-5; J: TRBJ1-5; size: many; CDR3: CASGLDHIWPQHF; DNA: TGTGCTAGTGGTTTGGATCATATTTGGCCCCAGCATTTT
D: .; V: TRBV2; J: TRBJ1-2; size: many; CDR3: CASLGGASGYTF; DNA: TGTGCCAGCCTGGGGGGCGCCTCTGGCTACACCTTC
D: .; V: TRBV12-3/TRBV12-4; J: TRBJ1-1; size: many; CDR3: CASSLTGNTEAFF; DNA: TGTGCCAGCAGTTTAACAGGGAACACTGAAGCTTTCTTT
D: TRBD1; V: TRBV28; J: TRBJ1-4; size: many; CDR3: CASRLFSTGGYEKLFF; DNA: TGTGCCAGCAGGCTATTCTCGACAGGGGGATATGAAAAACTGTTTTTT
D: .; V: TRBV5-1; J: TRBJ1-1; size: few; CDR3: CASSLGPASNTEAFF; DNA: TGCGCCAGCAGCTTGGGACCAGCCTCGAACACTGAAGCTTTCTTT
D: TRBD1; V: TRBV29-1; J: TRBJ2-7; size: many; CDR3: CSVEDETGASYEQYF; DNA: TGCAGCGTTGAAGATGAGACAGGGGCTTCCTACGAGCAGTACTTC
D: .; V: TRBV9; J: TRBJ2-7; size: few; CDR3: CASSVGAGDEQYF; DNA: TGTGCCAGCAGCGTAGGGGCAGGAGACGAGCAGTACTTC
D: .; V: TRBV7-2; J: TRBJ2-5; size: many; CDR3: CASSVRGAQETQYF; DNA: TGTGCCAGCAGCGTAAGGGGGGCCCAAGAGACCCAGTACTTC
D: .; V: TRBV10-3; J: TRBJ2-5; size: many; CDR3: CAISEPGETQYF; DNA: TGTGCCATCAGTGAACCAGGGGAGACCCAGTACTTC
D: TRBD1; V: TRBV24-1; J: TRBJ2-3; size: .; CDR3: CATSDDTGTGGPDTQYF; DNA: TGTGCCACCAGTGATGATACCGGGACAGGGGGCCCAGATACGCAGTATTTT
D: .; V: TRBV7-3; J: TRBJ2-5; size: many; CDR3: CASSLNGRETQYF; DNA: TGTGCCAGCAGCTTAAATGGAAGAGAGACCCAGTACTTC